These 26 T cell receptor beta chains were all obtained from the same sample, sequenced in a study of OX40 agonist ivuxolimab in advanced cancers. Generated by immunoSEQ multiplex PCR, the TCRdb table keeps only in-frame clones and is missing some. Of roughly 46,000 clones listed, approximately 82% are singletons. Source: CD4+ or CD8+ T cells sorted from blood, taken in a trial of the OX40 agonist ivuxolimab. These receptor sequences come from an adult with an advanced solid tumor such as melanoma, head and neck, liver or kidney cancer.

The genes are TRBV14 and TRBJ2-3, with TRBD2 matching over 10 bases. J lost 1 base, V lost 3 bases, and 1 base had no gene match. The CDR3 covers 15 residues. Germline V gene data show CDR1 as SGHDN and CDR2 as FVKESK. The CDR3 loop is CASSQLAGGTDTQYF. The DNA for the CDR3 is TGTGCCAGCAGCCAGCTAGCGGGGGGCACAGATACGCAGTATTTT.

V gene TRBV28 combines with J gene TRBJ1-1; D gene unclear. The CDR3 is 12 amino acids. From germline, CDR1 is MDHEN and CDR2 SYDVKM. V shed 8 bases and J shed 2 bases, with 9 bases lying between them. DNA of the CDR3: TGTGCCAGCGGGCACAAAAACACTGAAGCTTTCTTT. Amino acids: CASGHKNTEAFF.

The V call is TRBV10-3, the J call TRBJ2-1; TRBD1 aligns across 7 bases. J gave up 10 bases and V 0 bases, and 12 bases lay outside the gene matches. Germline lookup yields CDR1 ENHRY and CDR2 SYGVKD. This CDR3 is 16 amino acids long. The CDR3 coding sequence is TGTGCCATCAGTGAGTCGGAGAGACAGGGAAGCGGCGAGCAGTTCTTC. It yields the protein CAISESERQGSGEQFF.

This chain connects TRBV4-2 to TRBJ2-4; 9 bases agree with TRBD1. This CDR3 comprises 16 residues. J was trimmed by 3 bases and V by 1 base; bases with no gene match: 4. Germline CDR1 and CDR2: LGHNA and YNFKEQ. The CDR3 nucleotides read TGTGCCAGCAGCCAAGGGACAGGGGCGATCAAAAACATTCAGTACTTC. Protein product: CASSQGTGAIKNIQYF.

The rearrangement links TRBV6-6 to TRBJ2-3; no definite D call. This CDR3 contains 12 residues. V shed 6 bases and J shed 4 bases, with 8 bases lying between them. From germline, CDR1 is MNHNY and CDR2 SVGAGI (reference sequence). The CDR3 DNA follows: TGTGCCAGCAGCCCGACACCAGATACGCAGTATTTT. This translates into CASSPTPDTQYF.

J is TRBJ2-7 and V is TRBV11-1; weak D call: TRBD2 (6 bases). Trimming stripped 2 bases from V and 7 bases from J, with 18 bases between. CDR3 length: 15 residues. Germline V gene lookup returns CDR1 SGHAT and CDR2 FQDESV (reference sequence). CDR3 sequence reads: CASSLQWDLLAEQYF. The DNA for the CDR3 is TGTGCCAGCAGCTTACAATGGGACCTTCTAGCGGAGCAGTACTTC.

The genes are TRBV6-5 and TRBJ2-2; 7 bases fit TRBD1. This CDR3 comprises 15 residues. The ends lost 2 bases at V and 6 bases at J; junction bases unmatched: 6. Germline V lookup: CDR1 MNHEY, CDR2 SVGAGI. The CDR3 DNA sequence: TGTGCCAGCAGTTACGGATCGCAGGGGGCCGGGGAGCTGTTTTTT. Translated, it gives CASSYGSQGAGELFF.

The V gene is TRBV6-6, the J gene TRBJ2-7, with D perhaps assigned TRBD1 or TRBD2 (5 bases each). Trimming removed 7 bases at V and 5 bases at J, with 9 bases between. This CDR3 region has 11 residues. The germline CDR1 and CDR2 sequences are MNHNY and SVGAGI (reference sequence). The CDR3 coding sequence is TGTGCCAGCACTCGGGGCAACGAGCAGTACTTC. Its protein product is CASTRGNEQYF.

The CDR3 bases are TGTGCCAGTAGCCCCGGGACAGGGGAAGGCACAGATACGCAGTATTTT. Its translation: CASSPGTGEGTDTQYF. The chain couples TRBV19 to TRBJ2-3, with 10 bases that match TRBD1. The CDR3 extends over 16 amino acids. The germline CDR1 and CDR2 sequences are LNHDA and SQIVND (reference sequence). Germline trimming cut 6 bases from V and 1 base from J; bases unmatched to any gene: 7. Full variable domain (outside the CDR3, taken from reference TRBV19 and TRBJ2-3): DGGITQSPKYLFRKEGQNVTLSCEQNLNHDAMYWYRQDPGQGLRLIYYSQIVNDFQKGDIAEGYSVSREKKESFPLTVTSAQKNPTAFYLCASSPGTGEGTDTQYFGPGTRLTVL.

The CDR3, as DNA: TGCAGCGGGTCCCGGACAGGGTCTGAAGCTTTCTTT. The encoded protein is CSGSRTGSEAFF. The chain recombines TRBV29-1 with TRBJ1-1; 8 bases are a match to TRBD1. Trimming took 7 bases from V and 6 from J; bases not matched to a gene: 7. The CDR3 has 12 amino acids. CDR1 SQVTM and CDR2 ANQGSEA come from the germline V gene.

This clone was seen a handful of times. This sequence joins TRBV28 and TRBJ1-4, with 7 bases aligning to TRBD1. Trimming at V came to 6 bases and at J to 5 bases, leaving 9 bases not matched to a gene. The CDR3 length is 15 residues. Germline CDR1 reads MDHEN; CDR2 reads SYDVKM. The CDR3 DNA follows: TGTGCCAGCAGGACCGAGGACAGGCTAAATGAAAAACTGTTTTTT. Its protein product is CASRTEDRLNEKLFF.

This clone is a singleton in its sample. The V gene is TRBV7-9, the J gene TRBJ2-5; D not certain. The V gene's germline CDR1 is SEHNR and CDR2 FQNEAQ (reference sequence). CDR3 length: 14 residues. Trimming took off 4 bases at V and 5 bases at J, with 14 bases between the two ends. In nucleotides, the CDR3 is TGTGCCAGCAGCTCGGCAGGCTCCCAGGAGACCCAGTACTTC. Translation: CASSSAGSQETQYF.

This chain uses TRBV29-1 with TRBJ1-4; 7 bases fit TRBD1. The CDR3 covers 14 residues. CDR1 is SQVTM and CDR2 is ANQGSEA in the germline V gene. The V and J ends lost 5 bases and 8 bases, in that order; junction bases with no gene match: 11. Here the CDR3 reads CSVSGQSSKEKLFF. The CDR3 DNA reads TGCAGCGTTTCGGGACAGTCATCCAAAGAAAAACTGTTTTTT.

This clone has only a few counts. The chain combines TRBV27 with TRBJ2-7, with TRBD1 matching 10 bases. This CDR3 comprises 13 residues. Germline V gives CDR1 MNHEY, CDR2 SMNVEV (reference sequence). Germline trimming cut 6 bases from V and 4 bases from J; bases unmatched to any gene: 3. CDR3 region: CASRTGGFYEQYF. The CDR3 bases are TGTGCCAGCAGGACAGGGGGCTTTTACGAGCAGTACTTC.

The V and J genes are TRBV11-2 and TRBJ1-4, with a possible D match to TRBD1 (6 bases). The V end was cut by 5 bases, the J end by 3 bases, with 13 bases between. The CDR3 covers 15 residues. CDR1 SGHAT and CDR2 FQNNGV come from the germline V gene. CDR3 in amino acids: CASSVRQVPNEKLFF. The CDR3 DNA sequence: TGTGCCAGCAGCGTTCGACAGGTTCCTAATGAAAAACTGTTTTTT.

V usage is TRBV4-2 and J usage is TRBJ2-7; TRBD2 aligns across 12 bases. The V and J ends lost 0 bases and 4 bases, in that order; junction bases with no gene match: 10. Germline V gives CDR1 LGHNA, CDR2 YNFKEQ. CDR3 length: 18 residues. The CDR3 region has the DNA TGTGCCAGCAGCCAAGATTCTCTAGCTAGCGGGGGGGCTTACGAGCAGTACTTC. This codes for CASSQDSLASGGAYEQYF.

The V gene is TRBV7-9, the J gene TRBJ2-7; tentative D call: TRBD2 (5 bases). Germline assignment: CDR1 SEHNR and CDR2 FQNEAQ (reference sequence). The CDR3 has 13 residues. Trimming pared 2 bases from V and 6 bases from J, leaving 11 bases between. CDR3 in amino acids: CASSLSQSGEQYF. The CDR3 DNA sequence: TGTGCCAGCAGCTTAAGTCAGAGCGGCGAGCAGTACTTC. Full variable domain (outside the CDR3, taken from reference TRBV7-9 and TRBJ2-7): DTGVSQNPRHKITKRGQNVTFRCDPISEHNRLYWYRQTLGQGPEFLTYFQNEAQLEKSRLLSDRFSAERPKGSFSTLEIQRTEQGDSAMYLCASSLSQSGEQYFGPGTRLTVT.

This chain uses TRBV4-1 with TRBJ1-1, with 7 bases that match TRBD1. This CDR3 is 15 amino acids long. The V gene's germline CDR1 is MGHRA and CDR2 YSYEKL. Trimming took 4 bases from V and 0 from J; bases not matched to a gene: 5. The CDR3: CASSRPTGMNTEAFF. The CDR3 DNA follows: TGCGCCAGCAGCCGACCGACAGGGATGAACACTGAAGCTTTCTTT.

This chain links TRBV7-8 with TRBJ1-5, with 7 bases matching TRBD1. The V segment lost 5 bases and the J segment 1 base; nucleotides outside the gene matches: 5. The germline gives CDR1 SGHVS, CDR2 FQNEAQ. The CDR3 runs to 15 residues. CDR3 sequence: CASSQTQGSNQPQHF. As DNA, the CDR3 is TGTGCCAGCAGCCAAACACAGGGGAGCAATCAGCCCCAGCATTTT.

This chain joins TRBV6-1 and TRBJ2-2; the D gene could be TRBD1 or TRBD2 (6 bases each). With 3 bases removed from V and 4 bases from J, the gap between germline ends came to 12 bases. The CDR3 has 15 amino acids. CDR1 is MNHNS and CDR2 is SASEGT in the germline V gene. In DNA form, the CDR3 reads TGTGCCAGCAGTGACCCCCGGGGGCGCACCGGGGAGCTGTTTTTT. Translated: CASSDPRGRTGELFF.

This sequence joins TRBV6-5 and TRBJ1-1; TRBD1 matches at 8 bases. This CDR3 region has 15 residues. Germline-derived CDR1 and CDR2 are MNHEY and SVGAGI. Trimming at V came to 4 bases and at J to 4 bases, leaving 8 bases not matched to a gene. DNA for the CDR3: TGTGCCAGCAGTTCCACGACAGGGGTCAGCACTGAAGCTTTCTTT. It translates to CASSSTTGVSTEAFF.

The chain joins TRBV15 to TRBJ2-3; possible D gene TRBD2, 6 bases. Germline assignment: CDR1 LNHNV and CDR2 YYDKDF (reference sequence). The CDR3 totals 15 residues. V lost 8 bases to trimming and J lost 3 bases, with 18 bases between them. The CDR3 protein is CATALPLGGTDTQYF. Written as DNA, the CDR3 is TGTGCCACCGCTCTCCCTCTAGGAGGGACAGATACGCAGTATTTT.

This chain links TRBV11-3 with TRBJ1-1, with 8 bases identical to TRBD1. V dropped 5 bases and J dropped 7; count of bases not matched to a gene: 3. The CDR3 totals 12 residues. The germline V gene encodes CDR1 SGHNT and CDR2 YENEEA. As DNA, the CDR3 is TGTGCCAGCAGCATAGGACAGGGTGAAGCTTTCTTT. Protein sequence: CASSIGQGEAFF. The entire variable domain, with the rest obtained from reference TRBV11-3 and TRBJ1-1, is as follows: EAGVVQSPRYKIIEKKQPVAFWCNPISGHNTLYWYLQNLGQGPELLIRYENEEAVDDSQLPKDRFSAERLKGVDSTLKIQPAELGDSAVYLCASSIGQGEAFFGQGTRLTVV.

This clone was seen once. The chain is built from TRBV5-6 and TRBJ2-5; 7 nucleotides line up with TRBD1. V lost 5 bases to trimming and J lost 6 bases; unmatched junction nucleotides: 19. This CDR3 is built from 17 residues. Germline assignment: CDR1 SGHDT and CDR2 YYEEEE. CDR3 sequence reads: CASSPPDRQGRWKTQYF. Written as DNA, the CDR3 is TGTGCCAGCAGTCCGCCTGATCGACAGGGTAGGTGGAAGACCCAGTACTTC.

This CDR3 reads CASSPRLIRTGTSTDTQYF. CDR3 sequence (DNA): TGCGCCAGCAGCCCCCGACTAATTCGGACTGGGACTAGCACAGATACGCAGTATTTT. The V call is TRBV4-1, the J call TRBJ2-3, with D tentatively TRBD2 (6 bases). V was clipped by 4 bases and J by 0 bases, with 23 bases between them. Per germline, CDR1 MGHRA and CDR2 YSYEKL. There are 19 residues in the CDR3.

V usage is TRBV6-4 and J usage is TRBJ2-7, with TRBD1 matching 8 bases. Germline CDR1 and CDR2: MRHNA and SNTAGT. The J segment lost 5 bases and the V segment lost 3 bases, leaving 9 bases of the junction unmatched. The CDR3 consists of 15 residues. CDR3 sequence (DNA): TGTGCCAGCAGTGATGAAAACAGGGGGGACCACGAGCAGTACTTC. Translation gives CASSDENRGDHEQYF.